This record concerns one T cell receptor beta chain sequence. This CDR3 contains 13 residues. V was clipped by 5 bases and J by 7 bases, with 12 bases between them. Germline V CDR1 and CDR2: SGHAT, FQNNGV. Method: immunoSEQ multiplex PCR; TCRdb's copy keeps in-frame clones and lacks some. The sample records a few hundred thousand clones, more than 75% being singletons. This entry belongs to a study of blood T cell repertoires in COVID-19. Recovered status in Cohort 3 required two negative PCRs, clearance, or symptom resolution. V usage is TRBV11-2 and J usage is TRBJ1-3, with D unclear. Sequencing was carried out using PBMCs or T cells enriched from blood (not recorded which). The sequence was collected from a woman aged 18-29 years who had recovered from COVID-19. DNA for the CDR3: TGTGCCAGCAGCCCCCCCGATGAGAACACCATATATTTT. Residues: CASSPPDENTIYF.